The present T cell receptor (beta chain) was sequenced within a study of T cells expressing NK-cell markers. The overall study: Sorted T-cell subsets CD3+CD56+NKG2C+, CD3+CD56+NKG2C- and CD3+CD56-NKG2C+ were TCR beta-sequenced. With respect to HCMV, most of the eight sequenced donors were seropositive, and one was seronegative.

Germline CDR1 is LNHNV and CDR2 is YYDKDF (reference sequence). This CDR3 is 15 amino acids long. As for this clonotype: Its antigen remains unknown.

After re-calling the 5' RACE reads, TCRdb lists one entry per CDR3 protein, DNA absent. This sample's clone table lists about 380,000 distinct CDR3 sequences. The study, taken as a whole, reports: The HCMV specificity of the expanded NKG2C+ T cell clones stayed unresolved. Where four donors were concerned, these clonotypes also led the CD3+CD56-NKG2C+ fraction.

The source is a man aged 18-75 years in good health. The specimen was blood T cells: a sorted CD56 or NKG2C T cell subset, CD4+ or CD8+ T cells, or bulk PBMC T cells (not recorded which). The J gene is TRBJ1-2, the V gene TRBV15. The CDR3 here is CATSRVDTASYGYTF.